The clone carrying this TCR beta chain was counted only a few times. The antigen is undetermined. Trimming cost V 4 bases and J 7 bases, with 9 bases left between them. The CDR3 spans 13 residues. The V gene's germline CDR1 is SGHKS and CDR2 YYEKEE (reference sequence). This sample is drawn from a study of regulatory T cells in long-lasting Graves disease. In the study overall: Patients with persistent Graves' disease had over 5 years of antithyroid drugs and persistent TSH receptor antibodies. General observations from the study: Compared with new cases, persistent Graves' patients showed reduced TCR diversity.

The time point is: persistent/refractory GD, antithyroid drugs over 5 years with positive TRAb. RNA isolated from PBMCs was used to make the TCR library. Arm-PCR of CDR3 regions and iRepertoire HTBI primers were used to build TCR beta libraries. Each CDR3 protein gets one entry after TCRdb re-called the multiplex PCR reads with MiXCR. The repertoire holds over 650,000 distinct CDR3 sequences, approximately 29% seen once, with about two fifths in the top ten. Sequencing used peripheral blood mononuclear cells (PBMCs), obtained when the disease was refractory, from a patient treated with antithyroid drugs. The sequence was collected from a female donor with Graves disease. V gene TRBV5-5 combines with J gene TRBJ1-6; D not resolved. CDR3 nucleotide sequence: TGTGCCAGCAGCCTCCATGACAATTCACCCCTCCACTTT. Protein product: CASSLHDNSPLHF.